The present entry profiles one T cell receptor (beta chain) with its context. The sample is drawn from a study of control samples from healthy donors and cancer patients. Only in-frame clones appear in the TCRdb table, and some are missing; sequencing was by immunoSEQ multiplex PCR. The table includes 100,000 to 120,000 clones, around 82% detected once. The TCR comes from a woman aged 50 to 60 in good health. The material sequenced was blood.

The CDR3 coding sequence is TGTGCCAGCAGCTCGGAACTTCAGGGGTCCGGGAAGGCTGAAGCTTTCTTT. This sequence encodes CASSSELQGSGKAEAFF. The gene calls are TRBV5-6 and TRBJ1-1; a weak D match, TRBD1 (6 bases). Germline CDR1 reads SGHDT; CDR2 reads YYEEEE. CDR3 length: 17 residues. Trimming pared 3 bases from V and 6 bases from J, leaving 24 bases between.